The rows below give T cell receptor beta chains drawn from one sample of a study of PD-1 blockade in classical Hodgkin lymphoma. Measured with immunoSEQ multiplex PCR; TCRdb has only the in-frame clones, and not every one. The data contain over 50,000 clones, roughly nine tenths of them singletons. The sequencing used peripheral blood mononuclear cells (PBMCs), collected before the fourth cycle of nivolumab. These receptors all come from a human donor with classical Hodgkin lymphoma. CDR3s include the opening cysteine and the closing phenylalanine or tryptophan. D genes are given only for firm matches. Size values are once, few and many counts, or a class for expanded clones, and some rows have none.

CDR3 protein: CASNLLAGGSYEQYF
CDR3 DNA: TGTGCCAGCAACTTACTAGCGGGGGGGTCCTACGAGCAGTACTTC
clone size: .
V gene: TRBV6-1
D gene: TRBD2
J gene: TRBJ2-7
CDR3 length: 15

CDR3 protein: CASSGGGAGNTIYF
CDR3 DNA: TGCGCCAGCAGCGGCGGGGGAGCTGGAAACACCATATATTTT
clone size: .
V gene: TRBV5-1
D gene: .
J gene: TRBJ1-3
CDR3 length: 14

CDR3 protein: CASSPKSDSSYEQYF
CDR3 DNA: TGTGCCAGCTCACCAAAGAGTGACAGCTCCTACGAGCAGTACTTC
clone size: .
V gene: TRBV18
D gene: .
J gene: TRBJ2-7
CDR3 length: 15

CDR3 protein: CASSLDAGYSPLHF
CDR3 DNA: TGTGCCAGCAGCTTGGATGCCGGGTATTCACCCCTCCACTTT
clone size: .
V gene: TRBV5-4
D gene: .
J gene: TRBJ1-6
CDR3 length: 14

CDR3 protein: CASSETGATEAFF
CDR3 DNA: TGCGCCAGCAGTGAAACAGGGGCCACTGAAGCTTTCTTT
clone size: .
V gene: TRBV5-1
D gene: TRBD1
J gene: TRBJ1-1
CDR3 length: 13

CDR3 protein: CASSQLLWTREYF
CDR3 DNA: TGCGCCAGCAGCCAGCTTTTGTGGACTAGGGAGTACTTC
clone size: .
V gene: TRBV4-1
D gene: TRBD2
J gene: TRBJ2-7
CDR3 length: 13

CDR3 protein: CASSLQNMNTEAFF
CDR3 DNA: TGCGCCAGCAGCTTGCAGAACATGAACACTGAAGCTTTCTTT
clone size: few
V gene: TRBV5-1
D gene: .
J gene: TRBJ1-1
CDR3 length: 14

CDR3 protein: CASSFDRAGDNEQFF
CDR3 DNA: TGCGCCAGCAGCTTTGACAGGGCTGGAGACAATGAGCAGTTCTTC
clone size: .
V gene: TRBV5-1
D gene: TRBD1
J gene: TRBJ2-1
CDR3 length: 15

CDR3 protein: CASSLASDKNIQYF
CDR3 DNA: TGCGCCAGCAGCTTGGCTTCAGACAAAAACATTCAGTACTTC
clone size: .
V gene: TRBV5-1
D gene: .
J gene: TRBJ2-4
CDR3 length: 14

CDR3 protein: CASSVGGGGKNIQYF
CDR3 DNA: TGTGCCAGCAGCGTAGGGGGTGGCGGAAAAAACATTCAGTACTTC
clone size: once
V gene: TRBV9
D gene: .
J gene: TRBJ2-4
CDR3 length: 15

CDR3 protein: CASSVDGENSPLHF
CDR3 DNA: TGTGCCAGCAGCGTAGATGGGGAAAATTCACCCCTCCACTTT
clone size: .
V gene: TRBV9
D gene: .
J gene: TRBJ1-6
CDR3 length: 14

CDR3 protein: CASSYEGETQYF
CDR3 DNA: TGCGCCAGCTCCTATGAGGGAGAGACCCAGTACTTC
clone size: .
V gene: TRBV5-1
D gene: .
J gene: TRBJ2-5
CDR3 length: 12